This TCR beta chain was obtained from a study of CD8 T cells in Susac syndrome. General study points: As the study acknowledged, the number of individuals who were part of its TCR sequencing and HLA analysis was relatively small.

CD8+ and CD4+ T cells from blood underwent TCR beta sequencing, which was carried out in a high-throughput format. The control group consisted of healthy donors matched for age and sex. CDR3 length: 15 residues. J gave up 4 bases and V 4 bases, and 8 bases lay outside the gene matches. Random hexamers served to reverse transcribe roughly 0.5 to 1 ug RNA. An immunoSEQ multiplex PCR generated amplified TCR beta CDR3 products spanning 54 Vbeta and 13 Jbeta. Via MiXCR, TCRdb re-called the immunoSEQ multiplex PCR reads, giving one row per CDR3 protein. This table has about 200,000 distinct CDR3 sequences, approximately 93% appearing once. Remarks on this clonotype: Its antigen remains unknown.

The sequenced sample consisted of CD4+ T cells from PBMCs. This rearrangement joins TRBV12-3 or TRBV12-4 to TRBJ2-7; 9 bases agree with TRBD1. This TCR was recovered from a human donor in good health. The CDR3 bases are TGTGCCAGCAGTTACTCCGGGACAGGGAGATACGAGCAGTACTTC. Translation: CASSYSGTGRYEQYF.